The next 14 T cell receptor beta chains were all read from a single sample in a study of blood T cell repertoires in COVID-19. TCRdb's copy holds only in-frame clones and misses some; the assay was immunoSEQ multiplex PCR. This sample carries roughly 100,000 clones, roughly 80% of them seen once, and the ten largest clones take roughly 4.4%. Sequencing was performed on peripheral blood. The receptor set was obtained from a human donor in a cohort sampled during active COVID-19.

The chain recombines TRBV6-2 or TRBV6-3 with TRBJ1-1; D possibly corresponds to TRBD1 (6 bases). Deletions cut 1 base from V and 4 bases from J, with 10 bases between. Germline CDR1 is MNHEY and CDR2 is SVGEGT. The CDR3 length is 14 residues. Here the CDR3 reads CASSYWGGGTEAFF. In DNA form, the CDR3 reads TGTGCCAGCAGTTACTGGGGAGGGGGCACTGAAGCTTTCTTT.

Details on this clone: This specimen includes other DNA sequences encoding the same CDR3. The rearrangement uses TRBV27 and TRBJ2-7; D is undetermined. The CDR3 is 17 residues long. Germline CDR1 is MNHEY and CDR2 is SMNVEV (reference sequence). The V end was cut by 4 bases, the J end by 0 bases, with 19 bases between. This chain's CDR3 is CASSSTFGRPSSYEQYF. In nucleotides, the CDR3 is TGTGCCAGCAGTTCTACCTTTGGGCGCCCCAGCTCCTACGAGCAGTACTTC.

This chain links TRBV4-1 with TRBJ1-1; D perhaps matches TRBD1 (6 bases). This CDR3 is built from 14 residues. V was pared by 3 bases and J by 7 bases, with 15 bases between. Looked up from germline, CDR1 is MGHRA and CDR2 is YSYEKL. The CDR3 DNA sequence: TGCGCCAGCAGCCAGAGGGGGGGGCGGGGTGAAGCTTTCTTT. It is translated as CASSQRGGRGEAFF.

V usage is TRBV10-3 and J usage is TRBJ1-5, with 10 bases that match TRBD1. V was clipped by 10 bases and J by 6 bases; unmatched bases: 15. Germline V gives CDR1 ENHRY, CDR2 SYGVKD. CDR3 length equals 16 residues. CDR3 bases: TGTGCCACCAGAGGGACAGGGGCCACTCTGGGTCAGCCCCAGCATTTT. As protein: CATRGTGATLGQPQHF.

The V and J genes are TRBV30 and TRBJ2-7, with D maybe TRBD2 (5 bases). This CDR3 contains 13 residues. V was clipped by 4 bases and J by 6 bases, with 16 bases between them. Germline values: CDR1 GTSNPN, CDR2 SVGIG (reference sequence). In DNA, the CDR3 is TGTGCCTGGAACTCGGTCTCGGCGGGCGAGCAGTACTTC. It codes for CAWNSVSAGEQYF.

This chain joins TRBV6-5 and TRBJ2-5, with D possibly TRBD1 on 5 matching bases. The CDR3 covers 14 residues. The germline CDR1 and CDR2 sequences are MNHEY and SVGAGI. V gave up 2 bases and J gave up 2 bases, with 9 bases separating them. CDR3 DNA sequence: TGTGCCAGCAGTTACGGGGCAGGACAAGAGACCCAGTACTTC. Its protein product is CASSYGAGQETQYF.

The chain combines TRBV30 with TRBJ1-1; 10 bases agree with TRBD1. This CDR3 has 13 amino acids. Germline V CDR1 and CDR2: GTSNPN, SVGIG (reference sequence). J lost 2 bases, V lost 5 bases, and 2 bases had no gene match. CDR3 bases: TGTGCCTGGGACAGGGGGCCCAACACTGAAGCTTTCTTT. This gives the protein CAWDRGPNTEAFF.

Regarding this clone: A junction boundary mismatches the germline segment, possibly from a read error. This sequence joins TRBV5-1 and TRBJ2-2, with TRBD2 as a possible D gene (7 bases). The CDR3 consists of 18 residues. In germline, CDR1 is SGHRS, CDR2 YFSETQ. The CDR3, as DNA: TGCGCCCGCAGCTTGGGGGGGGGCGCAAGCTGGAGGACCGGGGAGCTGTTTTTT. It specifies CARSLGGGASWRTGELFF.

This chain joins TRBV3-1 (or the pseudogene TRBV3-2) and TRBJ2-1; tentative D call: TRBD2 (6 bases). This CDR3 spans 17 amino acids. Per germline, CDR1 LGHDT and CDR2 YNNKEL (reference sequence). V lost 3 bases, J lost 0 bases, and 15 bases lay in between. The CDR3 DNA sequence: TGTGCCAGCAGCCAGGCCGACGGGGGAAGCTCCTACAATGAGCAGTTCTTC. Translation: CASSQADGGSSYNEQFF.

The chain joins TRBV12-5 to TRBJ2-5; TRBD2 matches at 10 bases. The CDR3 is 16 amino acids. V gave up 0 bases and J gave up 4 bases; unmatched junction bases: 5. Germline V CDR1 and CDR2: LGHNT, FRNRAP. DNA of the CDR3: TGTGCTAGTGGTTTGGTACTAAGCGGGGGGGGAGAGACCCAGTACTTC. This gives the protein CASGLVLSGGGETQYF.

This clone was seen once. J is TRBJ2-3 and V is TRBV29-1; 7 bases fit TRBD1. The V and J ends lost 8 bases and 2 bases, in that order; junction bases with no gene match: 10. The V gene's germline CDR1 is SQVTM and CDR2 ANQGSEA. CDR3 length: 14 residues. CDR3 loop: CSPHRRGSTDTQYF. In nucleotides, the CDR3 is TGCAGCCCCCACCGCAGGGGGTCCACAGATACGCAGTATTTT.

The chain uses TRBV10-3 and TRBJ2-5; 8 bases align to TRBD1. The V and J ends lost 5 bases and 9 bases, in that order; junction bases with no gene match: 8. CDR3 length: 13 amino acids. Germline V CDR1 and CDR2: ENHRY, SYGVKD. The CDR3 DNA reads as TGTGCCATCAGTAAGACAGGGGAAGTGGCCCAGTACTTC. As protein: CAISKTGEVAQYF.

The rearrangement uses TRBV5-4 and TRBJ1-1; perhaps TRBD1 as D (6 bases). V gave up 1 base and J gave up 2 bases, with 9 bases separating them. CDR1 and CDR2 (germline): SGHNT, YYREEE (reference sequence). The CDR3 length is 14 residues. CDR3 sequence: CASSLQGINTEAFF. Here the CDR3 DNA reads TGTGCCAGCAGCTTGCAGGGGATAAACACTGAAGCTTTCTTT. Filled out from reference TRBV5-4 and TRBJ1-1, the complete variable domain reads ETGVTQSPTHLIKTRGQQVTLRCSSQSGHNTVSWYQQALGQGPQFIFQYYREEENGRGNFPPRFSGLQFPNYSSELNVNALELDDSALYLCASSLQGINTEAFFGQGTRLTVV.

The chain carries TRBV11-3 and TRBJ1-2; 8 nucleotides line up with TRBD1. This CDR3 has 14 amino acids. V was pared by 1 base and J by 6 bases, with 4 bases of the junction left unmatched. Germline V gene lookup returns CDR1 SGHNT and CDR2 YENEEA. The CDR3 loop is CASSLAQGADGYTF. The CDR3 region has the DNA TGTGCCAGCAGCTTAGCTCAGGGGGCGGATGGCTACACCTTC.